Listed below are T cell receptor beta chains from one sample, sequenced in a study of blood T cell repertoires in COVID-19. Assay used: immunoSEQ multiplex PCR; TCRdb lists only in-frame clones, some missing. The data show some 50,000 clones, with more than 75% seen just once and more than 4% held by the top ten. The sequencing sample was made of peripheral blood. The receptors were sampled from a human donor in a cohort sampled during active COVID-19. CDR3s include the opening cysteine and the closing phenylalanine or tryptophan. D genes are given only for firm matches.

d_call,v_call,cdr3_aa
-,TRBV28,CASTSGSETQNLETQYF
TRBD2,TRBV30,CAWNLAGLRLYF
-,TRBV5-6,CASSWTGRDTGELFF
-,TRBV6-4,CASPARCGGTGELFF
TRBD1,TRBV7-3,CASSNTGQGRNEQFF
TRBD1,TRBV28,CASPPPGGVLDQPQHF
-,TRBV3-1/TRBV3-2,CASRGGGLKETQYF
TRBD2,TRBV6-5,CASSSWEREGSYEQYF
-,TRBV7-9,CASKVSEKLFF
-,TRBV6-6,CASSYWRYEQYF
TRBD2,TRBV7-8,CASSPLAGGEVRPQETQYF
TRBD2,TRBV28,CASSFHLQRESYEQYF
-,TRBV11-1,CASSTRDSGSAQYF
-,TRBV27,CASSSGTSNQPQHF
TRBD1,TRBV5-1,CASSGTAQNYGYTF
-,TRBV2,CASSERRRRDEAQYF
TRBD1,TRBV28,CASSPTNGQGPMNTEAFF
TRBD1,TRBV6-6,CASRPPGQGANEQFF
-,TRBV28,CASSGDLKAFF
-,TRBV4-2,CASSQGERREQYF
-,TRBV6-5,CASRTEDSPLHF
-,TRBV28,CASSFWGLFDSTDTQYF
-,TRBV4-2,CASSQDTQRGDTQYF
TRBD2,TRBV6-5,CASRTGTSAHEQYF
TRBD1,TRBV30,CAWRQSGQGASEQFF
TRBD2,TRBV5-4,CASSGTSGSYSVDTQYF
TRBD2,TRBV29-1,CSVDGLAGGQDYEQYF
-,TRBV7-2,CASSPRIGEQYF
-,TRBV7-6,CASTVPGVETQYF
TRBD2,TRBV23-1,CASSQSGTSFDYEQYF
TRBD2,TRBV4-1,CASSQDASSGVIDEQFF
-,TRBV6-1,CASSEHGGPAKNIQYF
TRBD1,TRBV15,CATSARGQPYEQYF
TRBD1,TRBV28,CASSSGGSNQPQHF
-,TRBV9,CASSPRPGQKPYNEQFF
-,TRBV12-3/TRBV12-4,CASSRDYNSPLHF
-,TRBV6-6,CASRKGQNMNTEAFF
TRBD2,TRBV5-1,CASSLATSGATTDTQYF
TRBD2,TRBV7-9,CASSWGGAETQYF
-,TRBV10-3,CAIRQQGISTDTQYF
-,TRBV30,CAWAEGWSSNQPQHF
TRBD1,TRBV28,CASSRPLPGQGYEQYF
TRBD1,TRBV6-2/TRBV6-3,CASSSTGNYGYTF
TRBD1,TRBV5-5,CASSWEPRTGQETQYF
-,TRBV1,CTSSQGGVTSGRPEGPEQYF
-,TRBV6-5,CASSSYYEQYF
TRBD2,TRBV6-1,CASSEGAGVPDTQYF
-,TRBV10-3,CATTSNPQETQYF
TRBD2,TRBV28,CASSIPGLANYNEQFF
TRBD2,TRBV7-3,CASSSTGTSGETQYF
TRBD1,TRBV14,CASSTRTGPTPNYEQYF
TRBD1,TRBV5-4,CASGTVGQRIREQYF
TRBD1,TRBV6-6,CASGDRNTGELFF
TRBD2,TRBV6-2/TRBV6-3,CASSYSGLAGDIYEQYF
-,TRBV7-8,CASSLEGDRKRPQHF
-,TRBV29-1,CSVGDVRYEQYF
-,TRBV28,CASSLRGEKETQYF
-,TRBV5-6,CASSLQGRYSPQHF
TRBD1,TRBV12-3/TRBV12-4,CASSPRDRVAISF
-,TRBV5-4,CASSSPSQDPKTSNQPQHF